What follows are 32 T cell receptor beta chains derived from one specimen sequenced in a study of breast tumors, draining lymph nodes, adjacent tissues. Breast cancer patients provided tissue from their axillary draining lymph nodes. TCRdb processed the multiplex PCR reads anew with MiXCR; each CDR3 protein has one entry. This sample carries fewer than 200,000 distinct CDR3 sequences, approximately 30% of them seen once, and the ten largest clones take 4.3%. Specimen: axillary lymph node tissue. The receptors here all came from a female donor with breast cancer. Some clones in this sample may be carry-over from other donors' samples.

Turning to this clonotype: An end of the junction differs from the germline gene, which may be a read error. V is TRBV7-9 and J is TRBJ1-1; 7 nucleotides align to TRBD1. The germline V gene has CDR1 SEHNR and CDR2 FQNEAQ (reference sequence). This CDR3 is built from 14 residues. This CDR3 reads CASSLANLQGPPVF. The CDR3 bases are TGTGCCAGCAGCTTAGCAAACTTACAGGGGCCCCCGGTCTTT.

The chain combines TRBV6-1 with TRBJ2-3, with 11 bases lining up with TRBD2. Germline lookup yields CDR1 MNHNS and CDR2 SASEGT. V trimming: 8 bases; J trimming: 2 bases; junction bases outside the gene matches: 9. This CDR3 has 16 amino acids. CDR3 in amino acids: CASGPLAGGYTDTQYF. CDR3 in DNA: TGTGCCAGCGGTCCCCTAGCGGGGGGTTACACAGATACGCAGTATTTT.

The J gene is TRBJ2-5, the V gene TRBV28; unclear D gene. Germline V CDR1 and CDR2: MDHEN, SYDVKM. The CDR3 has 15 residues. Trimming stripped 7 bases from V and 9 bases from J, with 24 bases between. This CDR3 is CASTPTPRAGEAQYF. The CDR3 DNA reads TGTGCCAGCACCCCCACTCCCCGCGCTGGAGAAGCCCAGTACTTC.

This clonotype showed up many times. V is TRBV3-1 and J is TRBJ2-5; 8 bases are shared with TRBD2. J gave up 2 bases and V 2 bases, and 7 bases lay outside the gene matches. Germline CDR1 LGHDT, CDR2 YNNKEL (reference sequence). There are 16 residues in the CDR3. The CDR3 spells CASSQTPGLGQETQYF. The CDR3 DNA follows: TGTGCCAGCAGCCAAACCCCGGGACTAGGTCAAGAGACCCAGTACTTC.

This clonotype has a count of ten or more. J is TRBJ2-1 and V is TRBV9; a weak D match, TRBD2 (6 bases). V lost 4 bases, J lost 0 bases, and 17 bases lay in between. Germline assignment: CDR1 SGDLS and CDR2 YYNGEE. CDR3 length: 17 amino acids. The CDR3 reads CASSPRSGLSSYNEQFF. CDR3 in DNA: TGTGCCAGCAGCCCCCGTAGCGGTTTGAGCTCCTACAATGAGCAGTTCTTC. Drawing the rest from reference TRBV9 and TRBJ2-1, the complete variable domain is DSGVTQTPKHLITATGQRVTLRCSPRSGDLSVYWYQQSLDQGLQFLIQYYNGEERAKGNILERFSAQQFPDLHSELNLSSLELGDSALYFCASSPRSGLSSYNEQFFGPGTRLTVL.

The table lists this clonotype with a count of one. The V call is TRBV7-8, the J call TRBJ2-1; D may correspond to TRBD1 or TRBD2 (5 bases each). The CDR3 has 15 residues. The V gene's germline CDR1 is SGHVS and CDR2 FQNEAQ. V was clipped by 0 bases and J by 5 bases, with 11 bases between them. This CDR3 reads CASSLAPGRNNEQFF. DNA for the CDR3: TGTGCCAGCAGCTTAGCTCCAGGGAGAAACAATGAGCAGTTCTTC. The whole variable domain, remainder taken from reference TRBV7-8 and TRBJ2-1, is GAGVSQSPRYKVAKRGQDVALRCDPISGHVSLFWYQQALGQGPEFLTYFQNEAQLDKSGLPSDRFFAERPEGSVSTLKIQRTQQEDSAVYLCASSLAPGRNNEQFFGPGTRLTVL.

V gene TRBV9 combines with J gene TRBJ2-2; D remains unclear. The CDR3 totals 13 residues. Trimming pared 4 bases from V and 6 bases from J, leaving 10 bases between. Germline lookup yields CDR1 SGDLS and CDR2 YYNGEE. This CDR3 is CASSTLYPGELFF. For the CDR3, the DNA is TGTGCCAGCAGCACTCTCTACCCCGGGGAGCTGTTTTTT.

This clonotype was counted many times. The CDR3 DNA reads as TGTGCCAGCAGAACCGGGACAGGGTTGGATGAGCAGTTCTTC. Its protein is CASRTGTGLDEQFF. The rearrangement joins TRBV12-3 or TRBV12-4 to TRBJ2-1; 9 bases fit TRBD1. The CDR3 has 14 residues. The J segment lost 8 bases and the V segment lost 6 bases, leaving 8 bases of the junction unmatched.

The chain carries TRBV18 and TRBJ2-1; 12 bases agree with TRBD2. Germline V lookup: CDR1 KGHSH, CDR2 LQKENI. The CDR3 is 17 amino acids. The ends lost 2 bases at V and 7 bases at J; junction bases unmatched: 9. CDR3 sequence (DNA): TGTGCCAGCTCACCATTTTCGCTAGCGGGAGGGCGGAATGAGCAGTTCTTC. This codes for CASSPFSLAGGRNEQFF.

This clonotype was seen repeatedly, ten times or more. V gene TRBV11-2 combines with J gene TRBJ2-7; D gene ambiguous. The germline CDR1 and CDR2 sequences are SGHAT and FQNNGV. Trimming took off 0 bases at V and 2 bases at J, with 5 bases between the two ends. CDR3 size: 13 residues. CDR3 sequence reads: CASSLEIPYEQYF. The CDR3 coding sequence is TGTGCCAGCAGCTTAGAGATTCCCTACGAGCAGTACTTC.

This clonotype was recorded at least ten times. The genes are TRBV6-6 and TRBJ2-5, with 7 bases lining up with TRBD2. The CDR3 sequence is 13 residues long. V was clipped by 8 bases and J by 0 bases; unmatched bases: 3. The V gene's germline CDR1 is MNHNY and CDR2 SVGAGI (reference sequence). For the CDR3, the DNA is TGTGCCAGCGCTGGGACTAACCAAGAGACCCAGTACTTC. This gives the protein CASAGTNQETQYF.

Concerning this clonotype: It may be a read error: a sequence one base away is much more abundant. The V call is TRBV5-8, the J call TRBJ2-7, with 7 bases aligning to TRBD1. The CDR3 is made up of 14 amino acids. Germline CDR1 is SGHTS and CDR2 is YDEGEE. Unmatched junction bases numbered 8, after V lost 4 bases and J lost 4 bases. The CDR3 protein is CASSDGQARYEQYF. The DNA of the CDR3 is TGTGCCAGCAGCGACGGACAGGCGAGGTACGAGCAGTACTTC.

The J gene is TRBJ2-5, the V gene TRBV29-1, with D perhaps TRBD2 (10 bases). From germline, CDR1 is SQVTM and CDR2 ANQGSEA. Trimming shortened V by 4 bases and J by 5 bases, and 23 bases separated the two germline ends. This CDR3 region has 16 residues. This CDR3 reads CSVVLAGDRAGETQYF. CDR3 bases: TGCAGCGTTGTGCTAGCGGGGGACAGGGCAGGGGAGACCCAGTACTTC. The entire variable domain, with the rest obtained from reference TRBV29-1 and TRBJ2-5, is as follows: SAVISQKPSRDICQRGTSLTIQCQVDSQVTMMFWYRQQPGQSLTLIATANQGSEATYESGFVIDKFPISRPNLTFSTLTVSNMSPEDSSIYLCSVVLAGDRAGETQYFGPGTRLLVL.

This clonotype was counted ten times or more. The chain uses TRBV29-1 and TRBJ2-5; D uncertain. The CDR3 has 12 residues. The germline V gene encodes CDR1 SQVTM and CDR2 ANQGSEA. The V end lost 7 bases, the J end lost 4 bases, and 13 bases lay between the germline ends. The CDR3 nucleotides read TGCAGCGAATTGACGCCAGGAGAGACCCAGTACTTC. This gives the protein CSELTPGETQYF.

The CDR3 sequence: CASSFRRGTNEKLFF. CDR3 bases: TGTGCCAGCAGTTTCAGGAGAGGAACTAATGAAAAACTGTTTTTT. This chain uses TRBV27 with TRBJ1-4; D unclear. CDR3 length: 15 amino acids. V lost 3 bases, J lost 1 base, and 9 bases lay in between. In germline, CDR1 is MNHEY, CDR2 SMNVEV (reference sequence).

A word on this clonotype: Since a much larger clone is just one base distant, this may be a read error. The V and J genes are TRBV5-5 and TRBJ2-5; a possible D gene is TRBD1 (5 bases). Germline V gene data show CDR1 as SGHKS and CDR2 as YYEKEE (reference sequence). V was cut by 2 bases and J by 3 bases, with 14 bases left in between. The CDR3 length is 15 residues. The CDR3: CASSFLLLGEETQYF. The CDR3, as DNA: TGTGCCAGCAGCTTCCTCCTCCTAGGGGAAGAGACCCAGTACTTC.

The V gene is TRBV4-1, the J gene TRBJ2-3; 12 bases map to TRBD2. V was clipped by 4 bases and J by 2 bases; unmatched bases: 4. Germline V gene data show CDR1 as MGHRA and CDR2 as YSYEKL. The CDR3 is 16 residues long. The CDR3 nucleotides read TGCGCCAGCAGCCCAGGGACTAGCGGGTACACAGATACGCAGTATTTT. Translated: CASSPGTSGYTDTQYF.

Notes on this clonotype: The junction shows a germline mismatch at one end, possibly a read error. The CDR3 spells CASSEPDRDEQFF. The CDR3 DNA follows: TGTGCCAGCAGCGAGCCGGACAGGGATGAGCAGTTCTTT. The chain joins TRBV6-1 to TRBJ2-1; 8 positions agree with TRBD1. From germline, CDR1 is MNHNS and CDR2 SASEGT. The CDR3 runs 13 residues.

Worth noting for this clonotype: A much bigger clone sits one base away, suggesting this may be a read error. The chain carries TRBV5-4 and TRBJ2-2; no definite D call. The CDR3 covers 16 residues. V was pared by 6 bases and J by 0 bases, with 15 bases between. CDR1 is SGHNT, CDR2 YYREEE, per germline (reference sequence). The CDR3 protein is CASKKGPGANTGELFF. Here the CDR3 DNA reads TGTGCCAGCAAAAAAGGACCAGGCGCGAACACCGGGGAGCTGTTTTTT.

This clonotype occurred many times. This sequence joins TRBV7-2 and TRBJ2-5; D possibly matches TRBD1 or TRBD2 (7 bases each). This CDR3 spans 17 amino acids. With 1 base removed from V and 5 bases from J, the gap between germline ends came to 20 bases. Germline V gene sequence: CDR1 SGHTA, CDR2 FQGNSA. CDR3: CASSLVSGQGGWETQYF. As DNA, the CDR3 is TGTGCCAGCAGCTTAGTTTCTGGGCAGGGGGGGTGGGAGACCCAGTACTTC.

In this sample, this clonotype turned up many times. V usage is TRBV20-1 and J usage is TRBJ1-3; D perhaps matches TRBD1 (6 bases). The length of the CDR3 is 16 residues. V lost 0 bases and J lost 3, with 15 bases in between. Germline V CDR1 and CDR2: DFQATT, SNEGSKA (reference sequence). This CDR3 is CSAREGRGVIGNTIYF. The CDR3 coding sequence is TGCAGTGCTAGAGAAGGCAGGGGAGTTATTGGAAACACCATATATTTT.

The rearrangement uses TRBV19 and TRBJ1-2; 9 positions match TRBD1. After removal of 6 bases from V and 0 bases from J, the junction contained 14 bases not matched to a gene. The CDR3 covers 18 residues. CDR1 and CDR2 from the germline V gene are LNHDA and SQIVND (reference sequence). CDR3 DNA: TGTGCCAGTAGGCTGATCTCGGGACAGGGTGTGGCTAACTATGGCTACACCTTC. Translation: CASRLISGQGVANYGYTF. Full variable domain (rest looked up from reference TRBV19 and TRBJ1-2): DGGITQSPKYLFRKEGQNVTLSCEQNLNHDAMYWYRQDPGQGLRLIYYSQIVNDFQKGDIAEGYSVSREKKESFPLTVTSAQKNPTAFYLCASRLISGQGVANYGYTFGSGTRLTVV.

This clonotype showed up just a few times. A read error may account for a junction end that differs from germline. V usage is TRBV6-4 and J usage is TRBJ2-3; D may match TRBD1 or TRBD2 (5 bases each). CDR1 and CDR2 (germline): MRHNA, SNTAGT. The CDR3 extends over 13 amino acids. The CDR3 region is CASSDSERGTQCF. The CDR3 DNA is TGTGCCAGCAGTGACTCGGAGAGGGGCACGCAGTGTTTT.

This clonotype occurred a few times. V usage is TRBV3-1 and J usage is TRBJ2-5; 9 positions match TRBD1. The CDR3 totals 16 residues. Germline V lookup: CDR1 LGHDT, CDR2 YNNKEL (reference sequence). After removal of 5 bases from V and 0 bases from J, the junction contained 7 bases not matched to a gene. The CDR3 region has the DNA TGTGCCAGCAGCAACAGGGGGCCTTCGTACCAAGAGACCCAGTACTTC. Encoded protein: CASSNRGPSYQETQYF.

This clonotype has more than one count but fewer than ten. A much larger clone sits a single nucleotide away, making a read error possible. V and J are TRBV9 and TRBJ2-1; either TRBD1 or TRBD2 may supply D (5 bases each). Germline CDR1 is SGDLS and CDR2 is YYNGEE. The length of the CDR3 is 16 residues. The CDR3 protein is CASSVLTGTSYNERFF. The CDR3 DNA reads TGTGCCAGCAGCGTTCTCACCGGGACCTCCTACAATGAGCGGTTCTTC.

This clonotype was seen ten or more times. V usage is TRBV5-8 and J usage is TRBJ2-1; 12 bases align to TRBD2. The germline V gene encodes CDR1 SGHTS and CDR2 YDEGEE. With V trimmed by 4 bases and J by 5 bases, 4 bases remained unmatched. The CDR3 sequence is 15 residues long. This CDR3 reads CASSRRLAGDNEQFF. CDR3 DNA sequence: TGTGCCAGCAGCCGGAGACTAGCGGGGGACAATGAGCAGTTCTTC.

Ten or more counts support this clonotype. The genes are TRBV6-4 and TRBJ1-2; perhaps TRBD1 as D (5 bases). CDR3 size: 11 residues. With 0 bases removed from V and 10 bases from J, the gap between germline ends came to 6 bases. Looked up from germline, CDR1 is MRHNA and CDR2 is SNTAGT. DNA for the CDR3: TGTGCCAGCAGTGACTCAGGACACTACACCTTC. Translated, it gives CASSDSGHYTF.

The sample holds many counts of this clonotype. Here the CDR3 DNA reads TGCAGTGCTAGAGACCCAGTTTTCCCTGAGACCCAGTACTTC. This encodes CSARDPVFPETQYF. The chain joins TRBV20-1 to TRBJ2-5; no clear D. Germline V CDR1 and CDR2: DFQATT, SNEGSKA (reference sequence). This CDR3 contains 14 residues. The V end lost 0 bases, the J end lost 5 bases, and 13 bases lay between the germline ends.

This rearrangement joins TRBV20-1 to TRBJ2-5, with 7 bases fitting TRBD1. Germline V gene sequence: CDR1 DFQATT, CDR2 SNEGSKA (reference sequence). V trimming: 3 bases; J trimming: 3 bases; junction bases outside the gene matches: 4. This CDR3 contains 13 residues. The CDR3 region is CSASQTGKETQYF. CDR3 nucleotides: TGCAGTGCTAGCCAGACAGGGAAAGAGACCCAGTACTTC.

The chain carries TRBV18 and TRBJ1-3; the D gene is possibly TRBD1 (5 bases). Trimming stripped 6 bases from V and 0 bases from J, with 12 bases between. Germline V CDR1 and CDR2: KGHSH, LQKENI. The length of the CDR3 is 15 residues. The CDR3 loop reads CASSWGESSGNTIYF. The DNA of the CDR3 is TGTGCCAGCTCCTGGGGGGAGTCCTCTGGAAACACCATATATTTT.

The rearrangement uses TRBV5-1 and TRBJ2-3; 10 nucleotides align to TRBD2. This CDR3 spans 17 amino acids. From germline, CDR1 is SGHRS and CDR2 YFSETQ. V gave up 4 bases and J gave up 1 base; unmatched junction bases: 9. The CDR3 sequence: CASSRLTSGRRTDTQYF. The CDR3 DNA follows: TGCGCCAGCAGCCGATTGACTAGCGGGCGGCGCACAGATACGCAGTATTTT.

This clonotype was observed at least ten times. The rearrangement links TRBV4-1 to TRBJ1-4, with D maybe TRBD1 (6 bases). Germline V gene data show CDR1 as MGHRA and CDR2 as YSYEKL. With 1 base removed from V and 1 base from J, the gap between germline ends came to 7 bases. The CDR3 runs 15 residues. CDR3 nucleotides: TGCGCCAGCAGCCAAGGGGGGCGAACTAATGAAAAACTGTTTTTT. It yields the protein CASSQGGRTNEKLFF.